This is a list of T cell receptor beta chains from one sample in a study of OX40 agonist ivuxolimab in advanced cancers. Assay used: immunoSEQ multiplex PCR; TCRdb lists only in-frame clones, some missing. The sample records more than 70,000 clones, roughly 89% being singletons. The sample here was CD4+ or CD8+ T cells sorted from blood, taken in a trial of the OX40 agonist ivuxolimab. These TCRs come from an adult with an advanced solid tumor such as melanoma, head and neck, liver or kidney cancer. CDR3s include the opening cysteine and the closing phenylalanine or tryptophan. A D gene is named only where the DNA matches it firmly. Clone sizes are given selectively: once, few, many, or a class where the clone is expanded.

clone size: NA; CDR3 length: 18; V gene: TRBV7-3; J gene: TRBJ2-2; D gene: NA; CDR3 DNA: TGTGCCAGCAGCTTATTAGGCCCTCATGGGGCGAACACCGGGGAGCTGTTTTTT; CDR3 protein: CASSLLGPHGANTGELFF
clone size: once; CDR3 length: 15; V gene: TRBV9; J gene: TRBJ1-2; D gene: NA; CDR3 DNA: TGTGCCAGCAGCGTAGCTGCCAGGGCTAACTATGGCTACACCTTC; CDR3 protein: CASSVAARANYGYTF
clone size: NA; CDR3 length: 16; V gene: TRBV7-2; J gene: TRBJ2-3; D gene: TRBD2; CDR3 DNA: TGTGCCAGCACCGACAGGCCGGCGGGAGGGGCAGATACGCAGTATTTT; CDR3 protein: CASTDRPAGGADTQYF
clone size: NA; CDR3 length: 16; V gene: TRBV18; J gene: TRBJ2-2; D gene: TRBD1; CDR3 DNA: TGTGCCAGCTCACCAATACAGGGGCGAGGAGCCGGGGAGCTGTTTTTT; CDR3 protein: CASSPIQGRGAGELFF
clone size: NA; CDR3 length: 13; V gene: TRBV16; J gene: TRBJ1-5; D gene: NA; CDR3 DNA: TGTGCCAGCAGCCAATCGTGGAATCAGCCCCAGCATTTT; CDR3 protein: CASSQSWNQPQHF
clone size: NA; CDR3 length: 13; V gene: TRBV19; J gene: TRBJ1-2; D gene: TRBD1; CDR3 DNA: TGTGCCAGTAGTCCCTGGACAGGGGATGGCTACACCTTC; CDR3 protein: CASSPWTGDGYTF
clone size: NA; CDR3 length: 11; V gene: TRBV29-1; J gene: TRBJ1-1; D gene: NA; CDR3 DNA: TGCAGCGCGAGTTCGAACACTGAAGCTTTCTTT; CDR3 protein: CSASSNTEAFF
clone size: NA; CDR3 length: 13; V gene: TRBV5-5; J gene: TRBJ2-7; D gene: NA; CDR3 DNA: TGTGCCAGCAGACGAACAGGGAATTACGAGCAGTACTTC; CDR3 protein: CASRRTGNYEQYF
clone size: NA; CDR3 length: 11; V gene: TRBV11-1; J gene: TRBJ2-7; D gene: NA; CDR3 DNA: TGTGCCAGCAGCTTAGACGGCGAGCAGTACTTC; CDR3 protein: CASSLDGEQYF
clone size: NA; CDR3 length: 18; V gene: TRBV2; J gene: TRBJ2-3; D gene: TRBD2; CDR3 DNA: TGTGCCAGCAGTGAATCCTGGACTAGCGGGGGGTACACAGATACGCAGTATTTT; CDR3 protein: CASSESWTSGGYTDTQYF
clone size: few; CDR3 length: 13; V gene: TRBV6-1; J gene: TRBJ2-7; D gene: NA; CDR3 DNA: TGTGCCAGCAGTGAAAGACAGGTCCGGGAGCAGTACTTC; CDR3 protein: CASSERQVREQYF
clone size: NA; CDR3 length: 16; V gene: TRBV7-6; J gene: TRBJ2-7; D gene: NA; CDR3 DNA: TGTGCCAGCAGCCTAGGGACCCTTTATAGCTCCTACGAGCAGTACTTC; CDR3 protein: CASSLGTLYSSYEQYF
clone size: NA; CDR3 length: 12; V gene: TRBV11-3; J gene: TRBJ2-1; D gene: NA; CDR3 DNA: TGTGCCAGCAGCTTAGAGGGTAATGAGCAGTTCTTC; CDR3 protein: CASSLEGNEQFF
clone size: NA; CDR3 length: 16; V gene: TRBV5-1; J gene: TRBJ2-5; D gene: NA; CDR3 DNA: TGCGCCAGCAGCTTCATAGGTAGTGGGGTCCAAGAGACCCAGTACTTC; CDR3 protein: CASSFIGSGVQETQYF
clone size: NA; CDR3 length: 12; V gene: TRBV15; J gene: TRBJ2-3; D gene: TRBD1; CDR3 DNA: TGTGCCACCAGCAGGGACAGGAATACGCAGTATTTT; CDR3 protein: CATSRDRNTQYF
clone size: NA; CDR3 length: 15; V gene: TRBV2; J gene: TRBJ2-7; D gene: NA; CDR3 DNA: TGTGCCAGCAGTGAAGCGGCGGGATCCGCCTACGAGCAGTACTTC; CDR3 protein: CASSEAAGSAYEQYF
clone size: NA; CDR3 length: 13; V gene: TRBV7-3; J gene: TRBJ1-2; D gene: TRBD1; CDR3 DNA: TGTGCCAGCAGCCCAACAGGGGGCTATGGCTACACCTTC; CDR3 protein: CASSPTGGYGYTF
clone size: NA; CDR3 length: 15; V gene: TRBV9; J gene: TRBJ1-2; D gene: NA; CDR3 DNA: TGTGCCAGCAGCGTAGGAGCAGGGACTAGGTATGGCTACACCTTC; CDR3 protein: CASSVGAGTRYGYTF
clone size: NA; CDR3 length: 12; V gene: TRBV28; J gene: TRBJ1-4; D gene: NA; CDR3 DNA: TGTGCCAGCAATCGACGCCCTCTGGGGCTGTTTTTT; CDR3 protein: CASNRRPLGLFF
clone size: NA; CDR3 length: 14; V gene: TRBV19; J gene: TRBJ1-5; D gene: NA; CDR3 DNA: TGTGCCTCGCACTTCAGGGTGAGCAATCAGCCCCAGCATTTT; CDR3 protein: CASHFRVSNQPQHF
clone size: NA; CDR3 length: 14; V gene: TRBV7-6; J gene: TRBJ1-1; D gene: NA; CDR3 DNA: TGTGCCAGCAGCCACCCGGGGTGGAACACTGAAGCTTTCTTT; CDR3 protein: CASSHPGWNTEAFF
clone size: once; CDR3 length: 19; V gene: TRBV7-6; J gene: TRBJ2-1; D gene: TRBD2; CDR3 DNA: TGTGCCAGCAGCTTAAGAGTAGCGGGACCTCCAAAGGGGCTCAATGAGCAGTTCTTC; CDR3 protein: CASSLRVAGPPKGLNEQFF
clone size: few; CDR3 length: 13; V gene: TRBV19; J gene: TRBJ2-7; D gene: NA; CDR3 DNA: TGTGCCAGTAGTACCTCAGGGTCCTACGAGCAGTACTTC; CDR3 protein: CASSTSGSYEQYF
clone size: few; CDR3 length: 17; V gene: TRBV11-2; J gene: TRBJ2-3; D gene: TRBD2; CDR3 DNA: TGTGCCAGCAGCTTGACTAGCGGGGGGGCTAGTACAGATACGCAGTATTTT; CDR3 protein: CASSLTSGGASTDTQYF
clone size: NA; CDR3 length: 15; V gene: TRBV5-1; J gene: TRBJ2-7; D gene: NA; CDR3 DNA: TGCGCCAGCAGCTTGGGTCCCGGGTACGGGTACGAGCAGTACTTC; CDR3 protein: CASSLGPGYGYEQYF
clone size: NA; CDR3 length: 14; V gene: TRBV5-1; J gene: TRBJ2-7; D gene: NA; CDR3 DNA: TGCGCCAGCAGCTGGAGGGATTTCGCCTACGAGCAGTACTTC; CDR3 protein: CASSWRDFAYEQYF
clone size: NA; CDR3 length: 15; V gene: TRBV11-3; J gene: TRBJ2-1; D gene: NA; CDR3 DNA: TGTGCCAGCAGCGAGGGGGAGGGGGCGTACAATGAGCAGTTCTTC; CDR3 protein: CASSEGEGAYNEQFF
clone size: NA; CDR3 length: 15; V gene: TRBV5-6; J gene: TRBJ1-1; D gene: NA; CDR3 DNA: TGTGCCAGCAGCTTGCAGGGGCGCGGAGTAGCTGAAGCTTTCTTT; CDR3 protein: CASSLQGRGVAEAFF
clone size: NA; CDR3 length: 13; V gene: TRBV11-3; J gene: TRBJ2-7; D gene: NA; CDR3 DNA: TGTGCCAGCAGCCGGGGGCTTTCCTACGAGCAGTACTTC; CDR3 protein: CASSRGLSYEQYF
clone size: NA; CDR3 length: 16; V gene: TRBV4-2; J gene: TRBJ2-3; D gene: NA; CDR3 DNA: TGTGCCAGCAGCCAAGACTACGGGGCCGGCACAGATACGCAGTATTTT; CDR3 protein: CASSQDYGAGTDTQYF
clone size: NA; CDR3 length: 14; V gene: TRBV27; J gene: TRBJ1-6; D gene: NA; CDR3 DNA: TGTGCCAGCAGTTTTGACAGAAGAAATTCACCCCTCCACTTT; CDR3 protein: CASSFDRRNSPLHF
clone size: once; CDR3 length: 15; V gene: TRBV2; J gene: TRBJ1-4; D gene: NA; CDR3 DNA: TGTGCCAGCAGTGAAGATGGGCAGGGGAATGAAAAACTGTTTTTT; CDR3 protein: CASSEDGQGNEKLFF
clone size: NA; CDR3 length: 14; V gene: TRBV7-6; J gene: TRBJ2-1; D gene: TRBD1; CDR3 DNA: TGTGCCAGCAGTCCGGGACAGGGATGGAATGAGCAGTTCTTC; CDR3 protein: CASSPGQGWNEQFF
clone size: NA; CDR3 length: 15; V gene: TRBV18; J gene: TRBJ2-7; D gene: NA; CDR3 DNA: TGTGCCAGCTCACCAAGCGAGGGGATAGGATACGAGCAGTACTTC; CDR3 protein: CASSPSEGIGYEQYF
clone size: NA; CDR3 length: 12; V gene: TRBV10-2; J gene: TRBJ1-1; D gene: TRBD1; CDR3 DNA: TGCGCCAGCGTGACAGGGGGCACTGAAGCTTTCTTT; CDR3 protein: CASVTGGTEAFF
clone size: NA; CDR3 length: 13; V gene: TRBV19; J gene: TRBJ1-1; D gene: NA; CDR3 DNA: TGTGCCAGTAGTAATCCAGGGAACACTGAAGCTTTCTTT; CDR3 protein: CASSNPGNTEAFF
clone size: NA; CDR3 length: 14; V gene: TRBV7-6; J gene: TRBJ1-2; D gene: TRBD1; CDR3 DNA: TGTGCCAGCAGCCGGGAGAGCGCAGGGGGCGCGTACACCTTC; CDR3 protein: CASSRESAGGAYTF
clone size: once; CDR3 length: 16; V gene: TRBV9; J gene: TRBJ2-1; D gene: NA; CDR3 DNA: TGTGCCAGCAGCTCGGACTCTTACTACTCCTACAATGAGCAGTTCTTC; CDR3 protein: CASSSDSYYSYNEQFF
clone size: NA; CDR3 length: 12; V gene: TRBV28; J gene: TRBJ1-2; D gene: NA; CDR3 DNA: TGTGCCAGCAGTCCCGGGATCTATGGCTACACCTTC; CDR3 protein: CASSPGIYGYTF
clone size: once; CDR3 length: 15; V gene: TRBV7-4; J gene: TRBJ2-5; D gene: NA; CDR3 DNA: TGTGCCAGCAGCTTAGTCTCCAGGGTGAAAGAGACCCAGTACTTC; CDR3 protein: CASSLVSRVKETQYF
clone size: NA; CDR3 length: 13; V gene: TRBV27; J gene: TRBJ2-1; D gene: TRBD2; CDR3 DNA: TGTGCCAGCAGCGGACTAGAGATCCATGAGCAGTTCTTC; CDR3 protein: CASSGLEIHEQFF
clone size: NA; CDR3 length: 12; V gene: TRBV5-4; J gene: TRBJ2-2; D gene: NA; CDR3 DNA: TGTGCCAGCAGCTTGGACGCCGGGGAGCTGTTTTTT; CDR3 protein: CASSLDAGELFF
clone size: NA; CDR3 length: 13; V gene: TRBV7-9; J gene: TRBJ1-4; D gene: NA; CDR3 DNA: TGTGCCAGCAGCTTAGTGTTCAGGGCAGAACTGTTTTTT; CDR3 protein: CASSLVFRAELFF
clone size: NA; CDR3 length: 12; V gene: TRBV18; J gene: TRBJ1-5; D gene: NA; CDR3 DNA: TGTGCCAGCTCACCGGACAATCAGCCCCAGCATTTT; CDR3 protein: CASSPDNQPQHF
clone size: NA; CDR3 length: 16; V gene: TRBV5-5; J gene: TRBJ2-1; D gene: NA; CDR3 DNA: TGTGCCAGCAGCAAAACCCAGACAGGCTCCTACAATGAGCAGTTCTTC; CDR3 protein: CASSKTQTGSYNEQFF
clone size: NA; CDR3 length: 15; V gene: TRBV6-1; J gene: TRBJ1-1; D gene: NA; CDR3 DNA: TGTGCCAGCAGAGCCTCCGGGACGGTGAACACTGAAGCTTTCTTT; CDR3 protein: CASRASGTVNTEAFF
clone size: few; CDR3 length: 15; V gene: TRBV14; J gene: TRBJ2-5; D gene: NA; CDR3 DNA: TGTGCCAGCAGCCGACCCCACTGGTACCAAGAGACCCAGTACTTC; CDR3 protein: CASSRPHWYQETQYF
clone size: NA; CDR3 length: 13; V gene: TRBV5-4; J gene: TRBJ2-1; D gene: NA; CDR3 DNA: TGTGCCAGTAGGGATCCCTCCTACAATGAGCAGTTCTTC; CDR3 protein: CASRDPSYNEQFF
clone size: NA; CDR3 length: 15; V gene: TRBV10-3; J gene: TRBJ2-1; D gene: NA; CDR3 DNA: TGTGCCATCAGTGAATGGGACGCAACCTACAATGGGCAGTTCTTC; CDR3 protein: CAISEWDATYNGQFF
clone size: NA; CDR3 length: 17; V gene: TRBV7-9; J gene: TRBJ2-6; D gene: NA; CDR3 DNA: TGTGCCAGCAGCCCACGGCTACTCTACTCTGGGGCCAACGTCCTGACTTTC; CDR3 protein: CASSPRLLYSGANVLTF
clone size: NA; CDR3 length: 14; V gene: TRBV4-1; J gene: TRBJ2-3; D gene: NA; CDR3 DNA: TGCGCCAGCAGCCAAGACACTGTCAAAGATACGCAGTATTTT; CDR3 protein: CASSQDTVKDTQYF
clone size: NA; CDR3 length: 13; V gene: TRBV12-5; J gene: TRBJ2-5; D gene: NA; CDR3 DNA: TGTGCTAGTGGTTTTTGGGAATCAGAGACCCAGTACTTC; CDR3 protein: CASGFWESETQYF